These 10 T cell receptor beta chains were sequenced from one sample in a study of radiotherapy plus CTLA-4 blockade in lung cancer. Clones were read by immunoSEQ multiplex PCR, and TCRdb kept only the in-frame ones, dropping some. The data contain 95,000 to 150,000 clones, 85% to 90% of them singletons. Sequenced here: peripheral blood, sampled from a patient treated with radiotherapy plus ipilimumab. Receptors were obtained from a human donor with non-small cell lung cancer that progressed on radiotherapy plus ipilimumab.

The rearrangement joins TRBV5-4 to TRBJ2-7; D not certain. V gave up 2 bases and J gave up 0 bases, with 6 bases separating them. Per the germline V gene, CDR1 is SGHNT and CDR2 is YYREEE (reference sequence). The CDR3 extends over 13 amino acids. CDR3 in amino acids: CASSLFPSYEQYF. The CDR3, as DNA: TGTGCCAGCAGCTTATTCCCCTCCTACGAGCAGTACTTC.

The V call is TRBV19, the J call TRBJ1-2; D is perhaps TRBD1 (6 bases). Germline V gene sequence: CDR1 LNHDA, CDR2 SQIVND (reference sequence). Deletions cut 5 bases from V and 5 bases from J, with 18 bases between. This CDR3 is 15 amino acids long. This CDR3 reads CASSFSRTATYGYTF. DNA of the CDR3: TGTGCCAGTAGTTTTTCCCGGACAGCCACATATGGCTACACCTTC. The variable domain in full, with the rest retrieved from reference TRBV19 and TRBJ1-2, is DGGITQSPKYLFRKEGQNVTLSCEQNLNHDAMYWYRQDPGQGLRLIYYSQIVNDFQKGDIAEGYSVSREKKESFPLTVTSAQKNPTAFYLCASSFSRTATYGYTFGSGTRLTVV.

The V and J genes are TRBV5-1 and TRBJ2-5; 8 positions agree with TRBD2. Germline V gives CDR1 SGHRS, CDR2 YFSETQ. This CDR3 region has 14 residues. V shed 3 bases and J 5 bases; nucleotides not matched to a gene: 6. This CDR3 reads CASSSAGVLETQYF. The CDR3, as DNA: TGCGCCAGCAGCTCAGCGGGAGTGTTGGAGACCCAGTACTTC.

This clone was observed a single time. CDR3: CSVETRFTDTQYF. The CDR3 nucleotides read TGCAGCGTTGAAACGCGTTTCACAGATACGCAGTATTTT. The genes are TRBV29-1 and TRBJ2-3; D remains ambiguous. The length of the CDR3 is 13 residues. Germline-derived CDR1 and CDR2 are SQVTM and ANQGSEA. The ends were cut back, 2 bases at V and 2 bases at J, with 8 bases in the middle.

The chain uses TRBV10-3 and TRBJ2-7; no clear D gene. This CDR3 is 11 amino acids long. CDR1 is ENHRY, CDR2 SYGVKD, per germline. V lost 6 bases to trimming and J lost 2 bases, with 5 bases between them. The CDR3 nucleotides read TGTGCCATCAGCACTGCCTACGAGCAGTACTTC. Encoded protein: CAISTAYEQYF.

The rearrangement links TRBV2 to TRBJ1-1; D not certain. Deletions cut 7 bases from V and 1 base from J, with 16 bases between. CDR1 is SNHLY and CDR2 is FYNNEI in the germline V gene. The CDR3 runs 15 residues. CDR3 protein: CASTSSQAANTEAFF. As DNA, the CDR3 is TGTGCCAGCACCTCCTCCCAGGCGGCGAACACTGAAGCTTTCTTT.

The gene calls are TRBV4-2 and TRBJ1-3; no reliable D call. The CDR3 sequence is 13 residues long. The V gene lost 1 base and the J gene lost 3 bases, with 4 bases spanning the gap. Germline V gene sequence: CDR1 LGHNA, CDR2 YNFKEQ. Here the CDR3 DNA reads TGTGCCAGCAGCCAAGGAAATGGAAACACCATATATTTT. This encodes CASSQGNGNTIYF.

V and J are TRBV5-1 and TRBJ2-1; 7 bases match TRBD2. The germline V gene has CDR1 SGHRS and CDR2 YFSETQ. With V trimmed by 1 base and J by 5 bases, 0 bases remained unmatched. This CDR3 has 13 residues. CDR3 in DNA: TGCGCCAGCAGCTTGCGGGGGGACAATGAGCAGTTCTTC. Translated: CASSLRGDNEQFF.

The chain couples TRBV18 to TRBJ2-2, with D perhaps TRBD2 (6 bases). The V gene lost 1 base and the J gene lost 2 bases, with 8 bases spanning the gap. Germline lookup yields CDR1 KGHSH and CDR2 LQKENI. The CDR3 extends over 15 amino acids. The DNA for the CDR3 is TGTGCCAGCTCACCACTAGCGGCTAACACCGGGGAGCTGTTTTTT. Amino acids: CASSPLAANTGELFF.

This chain connects TRBV5-4 to TRBJ2-6, with 8 bases fitting TRBD2. The V and J ends lost 6 bases and 3 bases, in that order; junction bases with no gene match: 8. CDR3 length: 16 residues. The germline gives CDR1 SGHNT, CDR2 YYREEE (reference sequence). For the CDR3, the DNA is TGTGCCAGCACCACCGCGGGGGGAGGTGGGGCCAACGTCCTGACTTTC. It encodes CASTTAGGGGANVLTF.